One sample yielded the 8 T cell receptor beta chains listed below, sequenced in a study of regulatory T cells in long-lasting Graves disease. Time point noted: newly diagnosed GD, antithyroid drugs for less than 3 months. PBMC RNA served as the TCR library source. Libraries of TCR beta came from iRepertoire HTBI primers plus Arm-PCR of CDR3 regions. TCRdb passed the multiplex PCR reads through MiXCR, listing each CDR3 protein once. In the table there are 530,000 or so distinct CDR3 sequences, around 15% of which are singletons. The same specimen was also included in a second study, on T cells in Graves' hyperthyroidism and ophthalmopathy.

This specimen was peripheral blood mononuclear cells (PBMCs), taken at new diagnosis, from a patient treated with antithyroid drugs. The receptors were gathered from a man aged 18 to 30 with Graves disease.

This clonotype came up a few times. V usage is TRBV7-9 and J usage is TRBJ2-2; 8 bases match TRBD2. The trim removed 1 base at V and 2 bases at J, leaving 3 bases unmatched. Germline V gives CDR1 SEHNR, CDR2 FQNEAQ (reference sequence). This CDR3 spans 16 amino acids. As DNA, the CDR3 is TGTGCCAGCAGCTTAGATGGACTAGCTAACACCGGGGAGCTGTTTTTT. It codes for CASSLDGLANTGELFF.

This clonotype showed up just a few times. The chain recombines TRBV5-8 with TRBJ2-3, with 8 positions matching TRBD1. V lost 2 bases, J lost 4 bases, and 12 bases stayed unmatched. The CDR3 runs to 17 residues. Germline V gene sequence: CDR1 SGHTS, CDR2 YDEGEE. In DNA, the CDR3 is TGTGCCAGCAGCTTCAAGCGGACAGGGTTCGGGCCAGATACGCAGTATTTT. It codes for CASSFKRTGFGPDTQYF.

The table lists this clonotype with many counts. The J gene is TRBJ1-2, the V gene TRBV2; TRBD1 is a possible D gene (5 bases). The CDR3 loop spans 13 amino acids. Germline V lookup: CDR1 SNHLY, CDR2 FYNNEI. Trimming left V 4 bases short and J 5 bases short, with 11 bases between. The CDR3 region has the DNA TGTGCCAGCAGTGGGGAGACAGCTTATGGCTACACCTTC. This codes for CASSGETAYGYTF. The full variable domain, in which reference TRBV2 and TRBJ1-2 provide the parts outside the CDR3, is EPEVTQTPSHQVTQMGQEVILRCVPISNHLYFYWYRQILGQKVEFLVSFYNNEISEKSEIFDDQFSVERPDGSNFTLKIRSTKLEDSAMYFCASSGETAYGYTFGSGTRLTVV.

On this clonotype: A read error is possible here, since a much larger clone lies one base away. The chain uses TRBV13 and TRBJ2-2; D unresolved. V was trimmed by 5 bases and J by 4 bases, leaving 14 bases between them. Germline assignment: CDR1 PRHDT and CDR2 FYEKMQ (reference sequence). The CDR3 spans 15 residues. CDR3 residues: CASSPRHVSTGELFF. The DNA of the CDR3 is TGTGCCAGCAGCCCACGACACGTATCCACCGGGGAGCTGTTTTTT.

This clonotype was counted at least ten times. J is TRBJ2-7 and V is TRBV6-2 or TRBV6-3, with a weak D call TRBD2 (6 bases). CDR1 is MNHEY and CDR2 is SVGEGT in the germline V gene. V lost 5 bases to trimming and J lost 2 bases, with 16 bases between them. The CDR3 is 15 residues long. The CDR3 spells CASSDWRGGTYEQYF. The CDR3 DNA reads as TGTGCCAGCAGTGACTGGAGGGGCGGAACCTACGAGCAGTACTTC.

This clonotype has at least ten counts. The chain combines TRBV20-1 with TRBJ2-5; D not certain. Germline CDR1 reads DFQATT; CDR2 reads SNEGSKA (reference sequence). V was cut by 6 bases and J by 0 bases, with 5 bases left in between. This CDR3 is 11 amino acids long. DNA of the CDR3: TGCAGTGCCCACTACCAAGAGACCCAGTACTTC. It codes for CSAHYQETQYF.

At least ten counts were recorded for this clonotype. This chain connects TRBV24-1 to TRBJ1-1; D is unclear. The CDR3 is made up of 12 amino acids. CDR1 is KGHDR and CDR2 is SFDVKD in the germline V gene. Between the trimmed V and J ends, which lost 3 bases and 3 bases, there was a span of 4 bases. The CDR3 spells CATSDGYTEAFF. CDR3 coding DNA: TGTGCCACCAGTGATGGGTACACTGAAGCTTTCTTT.

This clonotype showed up just a few times. The rearrangement links TRBV5-1 to TRBJ2-7; D gene uncertain. The length of the CDR3 is 15 residues. The V gene's germline CDR1 is SGHRS and CDR2 YFSETQ. V gave up 1 base and J gave up 0 bases, with 11 bases separating them. The CDR3 spells CASSLINYGSYEQYF. The CDR3 DNA follows: TGCGCCAGCAGCTTGATCAACTACGGCTCCTACGAGCAGTACTTC.